One sample yielded the 15 T cell receptor beta chains listed below, sequenced in a study of OX40 agonist ivuxolimab in advanced cancers. Libraries were prepared by immunoSEQ multiplex PCR; TCRdb keeps only in-frame clonotypes and omits some of them. The sample records 6,400 or so clones, around four fifths being singletons. The sample here was CD4+ or CD8+ T cells sorted from blood, taken in a trial of the OX40 agonist ivuxolimab. The receptors were gathered from an adult with an advanced solid tumor such as melanoma, head and neck, liver or kidney cancer.

This chain connects TRBV5-1 to TRBJ2-7, with a possible D match to TRBD2 (5 bases). Trimming left V 4 bases short and J 0 bases short, with 14 bases between. The germline V gene has CDR1 SGHRS and CDR2 YFSETQ. The CDR3 runs to 15 residues. The CDR3 coding sequence is TGCGCCAGCAGCCATAATAGCGAGGACTCCTACGAGCAGTACTTC. Encoded protein: CASSHNSEDSYEQYF.

This clone was found once. The rearrangement links TRBV28 to TRBJ2-2; 8 bases fit TRBD2. The CDR3 is 14 amino acids. After removal of 8 bases from V and 3 bases from J, the junction contained 5 bases not matched to a gene. CDR1 and CDR2 from the germline V gene are MDHEN and SYDVKM. The CDR3 reads CASQGLEDTGELFF. CDR3 sequence (DNA): TGTGCCAGCCAGGGACTAGAAGACACCGGGGAGCTGTTTTTT.

This clone has a handful of counts. The V call is TRBV9, the J call TRBJ1-3, with TRBD1 matching 8 bases. The germline V gene has CDR1 SGDLS and CDR2 YYNGEE. This CDR3 contains 16 residues. Germline trimming cut 2 bases from V and 0 bases from J; bases unmatched to any gene: 4. The CDR3 reads CASSVGTGISGNTIYF. CDR3 nucleotide sequence: TGTGCCAGCAGCGTGGGGACAGGAATCTCTGGAAACACCATATATTTT.

This clone was picked up a small number of times. The chain has TRBV5-1 and TRBJ2-1, with D possibly being TRBD1 (6 bases). CDR1 and CDR2 from the germline V gene are SGHRS and YFSETQ. Trimming removed 1 base from V and 9 bases from J, with 17 bases in between. The CDR3 is 15 amino acids. The CDR3 sequence is CASSLRDTGISEQFF. DNA of the CDR3: TGCGCCAGCAGCTTGCGGGACACGGGAATCAGTGAGCAGTTCTTC.

V gene TRBV5-4 combines with J gene TRBJ2-2; the D call may be TRBD1 or TRBD2 (5 bases each). This CDR3 has 14 residues. V was clipped by 0 bases and J by 5 bases, with 8 bases between them. The germline V gene has CDR1 SGHNT and CDR2 YYREEE (reference sequence). CDR3 coding DNA: TGTGCCAGCAGCTTGGAGGGACGGACCGGGGAGCTGTTTTTT. This translates into CASSLEGRTGELFF. The full variable domain, with the rest looked up from reference TRBV5-4 and TRBJ2-2, is ETGVTQSPTHLIKTRGQQVTLRCSSQSGHNTVSWYQQALGQGPQFIFQYYREEENGRGNFPPRFSGLQFPNYSSELNVNALELDDSALYLCASSLEGRTGELFFGEGSRLTVL.

This chain joins TRBV11-2 and TRBJ1-1; D not resolved. CDR3 length: 12 amino acids. CDR1 and CDR2 from the germline V gene are SGHAT and FQNNGV. Between the trimmed V and J ends, which lost 5 bases and 4 bases, there was a span of 8 bases. CDR3 sequence (DNA): TGTGCCAGCAGCCCCGTGGGCACTGAAGCTTTCTTT. Amino acid sequence: CASSPVGTEAFF.

The chain combines TRBV13 with TRBJ2-7; 10 positions agree with TRBD2. This CDR3 is built from 16 residues. Losses at the gene ends were 3 bases for V and 2 bases for J; bases not matched to a gene: 7. Germline V gene lookup returns CDR1 PRHDT and CDR2 FYEKMQ (reference sequence). The CDR3 region has the DNA TGTGCCAGCAGCTTTGGAGCGGGAGGGGCCCCCTACGAGCAGTACTTC. Translated: CASSFGAGGAPYEQYF.

J is TRBJ2-7 and V is TRBV5-1; TRBD1 matches at 7 bases. In germline, CDR1 is SGHRS, CDR2 YFSETQ. The ends lost 3 bases at V and 2 bases at J; junction bases unmatched: 2. The CDR3 covers 13 residues. For the CDR3, the DNA is TGCGCCAGCAGCTGGACAGGCCCCTACGAGCAGTACTTC. This sequence encodes CASSWTGPYEQYF.

This clone was recorded only once. The rearrangement joins TRBV15 to TRBJ2-3; D ambiguous. Germline lookup yields CDR1 LNHNV and CDR2 YYDKDF (reference sequence). The CDR3 has 15 residues. The V gene lost 2 bases and the J gene lost 5 bases, with 14 bases spanning the gap. This chain's CDR3 is CATSRLGVGGDTQYF. CDR3 nucleotides: TGTGCCACCAGCAGACTTGGGGTAGGTGGAGATACGCAGTATTTT.

The V gene is TRBV7-6, the J gene TRBJ1-4; D might be TRBD1 (6 bases). CDR3 size: 17 residues. Deletions cut 2 bases from V and 3 bases from J, with 16 bases between. Germline CDR1 and CDR2: SGHVS and FNYEAQ. The CDR3 reads CASSLYIMTGPNEKLFF. In DNA, the CDR3 is TGTGCCAGCAGCTTATATATTATGACAGGCCCTAATGAAAAACTGTTTTTT.

The chain joins TRBV2 to TRBJ1-5; no clear D. This CDR3 is 14 amino acids long. Trimming pared 6 bases from V and 0 bases from J, leaving 9 bases between. CDR1 is SNHLY and CDR2 is FYNNEI in the germline V gene. The CDR3 DNA reads TGTGCCAGCAGGTGGGCAGTTAGCAATCAGCCCCAGCATTTT. This translates into CASRWAVSNQPQHF. Full variable domain (rest looked up from reference TRBV2 and TRBJ1-5): EPEVTQTPSHQVTQMGQEVILRCVPISNHLYFYWYRQILGQKVEFLVSFYNNEISEKSEIFDDQFSVERPDGSNFTLKIRSTKLEDSAMYFCASRWAVSNQPQHFGDGTRLSIL.

V is TRBV4-3 and J is TRBJ2-1, with a tentative D call TRBD2 (7 bases). V lost 0 bases, J lost 8 bases, and 26 bases lay in between. Germline V gene sequence: CDR1 LGHNA, CDR2 YSLEER. The CDR3 is 19 amino acids. The CDR3 loop reads CASSQEWWGASGVRDEQFF. Written as DNA, the CDR3 is TGCGCCAGCAGCCAAGAGTGGTGGGGGGCTAGCGGCGTTAGGGATGAGCAGTTCTTC.

This sequence joins TRBV5-6 and TRBJ1-2; tentatively, D is TRBD1 (6 bases). This CDR3 spans 14 amino acids. The V end lost 0 bases, the J end lost 1 base, and 7 bases lay between the germline ends. Germline assignment: CDR1 SGHDT and CDR2 YYEEEE. The CDR3: CASSLGQDNYGYTF. CDR3 DNA sequence: TGTGCCAGCAGCTTGGGACAGGATAACTATGGCTACACCTTC.

The chain recombines TRBV6-5 with TRBJ2-5; 7 bases align to TRBD2. Trimming took 4 bases from V and 1 from J; bases not matched to a gene: 3. The CDR3 sequence is 14 residues long. Germline V gene lookup returns CDR1 MNHEY and CDR2 SVGAGI. This chain's CDR3 is CASSFSGSQETQYF. For the CDR3, the DNA is TGTGCCAGCAGTTTTAGCGGGTCCCAAGAGACCCAGTACTTC.

The CDR3: CASSQGYRSGMNTEAFF. CDR3 DNA: TGCGCCAGCAGCCAAGGGTACCGGAGCGGGATGAACACTGAAGCTTTCTTT. The genes are TRBV4-3 and TRBJ1-1; D gene uncertain. This CDR3 contains 17 residues. Between the trimmed V and J ends, which lost 1 base and 0 bases, there was a span of 15 bases. Germline V CDR1 and CDR2: LGHNA, YSLEER.